The clone carrying this T cell receptor (beta chain) has only a few counts. Clinical history reported by participants formed the basis on which cohorts were assigned. It was within 2 weeks before study entry that exposed participants met a COVID-19 case. The data were taken from a study of blood T cell repertoires in COVID-19. Data came from immunoSEQ multiplex PCR; TCRdb stores just in-frame clones and leaves some out. The data contain 250,000 or so clones, 80% to 90% of them singletons. V trimming: 2 bases; J trimming: 5 bases; junction bases outside the gene matches: 8. CDR3 size: 17 residues. Per germline, CDR1 ENHRY and CDR2 SYGVKD.

The sequence derives from a woman in her 50s who had been exposed to COVID-19. The chain recombines TRBV10-3 with TRBJ2-3; 12 bases map to TRBD2. The sample comprised PBMCs or T cells enriched from blood (not recorded which). In DNA form, the CDR3 reads TGTGCCATCAGTGAGAGCCCTAGCGGGGGGGCTGGAGATACGCAGTATTTT. Translation: CAISESPSGGAGDTQYF.